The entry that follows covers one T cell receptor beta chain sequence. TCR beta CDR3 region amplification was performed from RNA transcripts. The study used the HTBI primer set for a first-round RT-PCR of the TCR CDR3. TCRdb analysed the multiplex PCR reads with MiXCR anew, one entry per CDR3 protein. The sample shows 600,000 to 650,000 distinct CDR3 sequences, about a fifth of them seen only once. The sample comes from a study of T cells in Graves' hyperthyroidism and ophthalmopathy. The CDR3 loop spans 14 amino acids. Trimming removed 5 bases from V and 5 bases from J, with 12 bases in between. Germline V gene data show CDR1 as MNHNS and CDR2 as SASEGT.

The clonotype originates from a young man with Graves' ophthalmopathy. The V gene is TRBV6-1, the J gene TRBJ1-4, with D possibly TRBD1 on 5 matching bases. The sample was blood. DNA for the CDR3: TGTGCCAGCAGTCTGGGTGAGGGGAATGAAAAACTGTTTTTT. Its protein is CASSLGEGNEKLFF.